One sample yielded the 3 T cell receptor beta chains listed below, sequenced in a study of cytomegalovirus exposure and HLA in healthy donors. The PCR employed 60 Vbeta primers together with 13 Jbeta primers. Produced via immunoSEQ multiplex PCR; TCRdb's table is partial and in-frame only. Of about 190,000 clones detected, almost 80% appear once; the ten largest clones hold 1.6%. The specimen was PBMCs. These receptors were collected from a woman aged 18-29 years in good health and CMV-seronegative.

This sequence joins TRBV10-2 and TRBJ2-7, with 11 nucleotides matching TRBD1. CDR1 WSHSY and CDR2 SAAADI come from the germline V gene. The CDR3 is 15 amino acids. J gave up 4 bases and V 7 bases, and 9 bases lay outside the gene matches. In nucleotides, the CDR3 is TGCGCCAGCATATCAAGGACAGGGGGCCGTTACGAGCAGTACTTC. Protein: CASISRTGGRYEQYF.

The chain couples TRBV28 to TRBJ1-4; 7 nucleotides align to TRBD1. V was clipped by 5 bases and J by 4 bases; unmatched bases: 7. The germline V gene has CDR1 MDHEN and CDR2 SYDVKM. This CDR3 is built from 15 residues. This chain's CDR3 is CASSRQGPLNEKLFF. As DNA, the CDR3 is TGTGCCAGCAGTAGACAGGGACCTCTTAATGAAAAACTGTTTTTT.

V usage is TRBV27 and J usage is TRBJ2-1; D call uncertain. Per the germline V gene, CDR1 is MNHEY and CDR2 is SMNVEV (reference sequence). The V end was cut by 3 bases, the J end by 0 bases, with 12 bases between. This CDR3 has 16 amino acids. CDR3 sequence: CASSLLQSYSYNEQFF. CDR3 coding DNA: TGTGCCAGCAGTTTGCTGCAGTCTTACTCCTACAATGAGCAGTTCTTC.